This TCR beta chain stems from a study of blood T cell repertoires in COVID-19 (dated by TCRdb to the early 2020s). At the level of the whole study: Samples covering the acute and convalescent phases of COVID-19 were provided by collaborators in the United States, Italy and Spain. The samples were drawn from the first 160 participants of the ongoing ImmuneRACE study and from some 1,300 subjects provided by 6 global collaborators. The repertoires were released in a freely available public database meant as a resource for research on the immune response to SARS-CoV-2. Where HLA class I and class II types were available, the types were taken from metadata supplied by the sample provider, not from assay-based typing. The prospective study material was composed of cDNA or gDNA derived from T cells, B-cell-depleted T cells, or PBMCs. Sample metadata almost always included a de-identified subject ID, COVID-19 status, age in years and sex. Subjects who had been exposed to COVID-19, were actively infected with it, or had recovered from it provided the deeply sampled blood TCRbeta repertoires that made up the dataset. The investigation overall reported the following: How much clinical and demographic metadata was included differed by source and by participant, and the metadata was provided uncurated.

Collaborating institutions collected whole blood in K2EDTA tubes following their own protocols. For TCRbeta analysis, collaborators shipped samples in one of three forms: frozen whole blood, isolated PBMCs, or DNA extracted from either of those sample types. From its cysteine to its phenylalanine, the CDR3 spans 17 amino acids. Kept here is only the CDR3 DNA, which spans 51 bases and is read in frame from base 1. CDR1 and CDR2 were assigned from the germline V gene as SGHAT and FQNNGV. The junction carries 19 bases between V and J, which are trimmed by 4 bases and 2 bases respectively. Remarks on this clone: The antigen this receptor binds is unknown. No base quality values were provided; no much bigger clone lies one nucleotide off.

TCRbeta CDR3 regions were amplified from genomic DNA using the immunoSEQ Assay, a bias-controlled multiplex PCR. The paper's processing steps were these. The number of nucleated cells in each sample was estimated from the amplification of reference gene primers within the assay. Sequence reads were collapsed and filtered to measure the absolute abundance of every unique TCRbeta CDR3 rearrangement. Productive Simpson clonality was computed per sample as the square root of Simpson's diversity index over productive rearrangements. TCRdb obtained this table from immuneACCESS and retained in-frame rearrangements with V and J assigned. These tables miss some clones; where compared with another copy, unresolved V genes account for less than half of the shortfall, and the remainder is unexplained. The V and J calls and clone size come from that table; D and trimming were worked out from the DNA. This sample comprises tens of thousands of clones, about nine tenths of them detected only once. The top ten clones comprise roughly a tenth of the sample.

The specimen sequenced was peripheral blood. The clonotype was recovered from a human donor with acute or convalescent COVID-19. The donor label of this sample is uncertain. The sequence is built from TRBV11-2 and TRBJ2-3; TRBD2 is a possible D gene, resting on 5 matching bases. The sequence in DNA is TGTGCCAGCAGCTCACCAGACGGACTTTTTAACACAGATACGCAGTATTTT. Its translation reads: CASSSPDGLFNTDTQYF.